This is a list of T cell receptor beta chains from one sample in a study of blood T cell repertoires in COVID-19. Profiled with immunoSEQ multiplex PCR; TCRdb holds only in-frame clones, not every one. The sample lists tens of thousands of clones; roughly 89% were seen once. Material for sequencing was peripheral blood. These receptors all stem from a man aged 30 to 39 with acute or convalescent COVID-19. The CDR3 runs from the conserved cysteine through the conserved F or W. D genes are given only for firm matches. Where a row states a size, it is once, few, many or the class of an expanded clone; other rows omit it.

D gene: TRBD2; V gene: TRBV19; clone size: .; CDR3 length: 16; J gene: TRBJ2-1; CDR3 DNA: TGTGCCAGTAGTATTTTAACTAGCGGGAGGAACAATGAGCAGTTCTTC; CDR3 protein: CASSILTSGRNNEQFF
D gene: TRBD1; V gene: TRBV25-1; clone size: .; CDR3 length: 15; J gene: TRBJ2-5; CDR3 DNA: TGTGCCAGCAGTAAAGGGACAGAGTACCAAGAGACCCAGTACTTC; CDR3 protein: CASSKGTEYQETQYF
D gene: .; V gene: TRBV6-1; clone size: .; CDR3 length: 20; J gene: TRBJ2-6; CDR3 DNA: TGTGCCAGCAGTGAAGGGGCATGGTTGGCAGGGAGGTTGGGGGCCAACGTCCTGACTTTC; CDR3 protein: CASSEGAWLAGRLGANVLTF
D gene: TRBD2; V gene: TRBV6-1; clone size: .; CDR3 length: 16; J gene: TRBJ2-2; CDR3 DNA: TGTGCCAGCAGTGGGCGGGAGGGCCAGTTAGCCGGGGAGCTGTTTTTT; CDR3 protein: CASSGREGQLAGELFF
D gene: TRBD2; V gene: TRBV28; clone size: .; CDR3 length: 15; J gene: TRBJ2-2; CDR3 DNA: TGTGCCAGCAGTTTCGGGCTAGCGGGAACCGGGGAGCTGTTTTTT; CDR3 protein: CASSFGLAGTGELFF
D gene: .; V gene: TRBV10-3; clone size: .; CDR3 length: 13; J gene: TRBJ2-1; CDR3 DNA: TGTGCCATCACGGCGACTGGTTACAATGAGCAGTTCTTC; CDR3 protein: CAITATGYNEQFF
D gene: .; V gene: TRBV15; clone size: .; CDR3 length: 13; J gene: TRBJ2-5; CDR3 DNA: TGTGCCACCTCCGCGAGACAACAAGAGACCCAGTACTTC; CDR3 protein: CATSARQQETQYF
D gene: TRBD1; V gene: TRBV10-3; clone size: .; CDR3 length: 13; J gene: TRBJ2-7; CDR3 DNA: TGTGCCATCGGTTTTGGGACAGCGTACGAGCAGTACTTC; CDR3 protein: CAIGFGTAYEQYF
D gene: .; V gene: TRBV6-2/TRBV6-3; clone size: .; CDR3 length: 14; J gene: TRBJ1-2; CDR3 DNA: TGTGCCAGCAGCCCGGGCCGAGCTAACTATGGCTACACCTTC; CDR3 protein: CASSPGRANYGYTF
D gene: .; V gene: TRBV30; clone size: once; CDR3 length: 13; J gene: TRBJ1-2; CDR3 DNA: TGTGCCTCCGGACAGCGAGATAACTATGGCTACACCTTC; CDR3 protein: CASGQRDNYGYTF
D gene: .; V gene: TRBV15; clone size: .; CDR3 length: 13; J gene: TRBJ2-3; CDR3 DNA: TGTGCCACCAGCAGAGATCGCGCAGATACGCAGTATTTT; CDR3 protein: CATSRDRADTQYF
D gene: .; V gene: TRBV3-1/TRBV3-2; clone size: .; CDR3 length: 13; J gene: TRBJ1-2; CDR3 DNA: TGTGCCAGCAGCCAAGGAGGAACAAATGGCTACACCTTC; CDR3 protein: CASSQGGTNGYTF
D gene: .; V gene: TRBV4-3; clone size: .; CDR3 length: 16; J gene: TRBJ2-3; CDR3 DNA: TGCGCCAGCAGCCAAGAGAGCGGAGGTGGGACAGATACGCAGTATTTT; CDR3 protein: CASSQESGGGTDTQYF
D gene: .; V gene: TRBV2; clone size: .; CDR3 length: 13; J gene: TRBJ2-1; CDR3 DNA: TGTGCCAGCCGAGGCAAATGGGGGGATGAGCAGTTCTTC; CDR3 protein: CASRGKWGDEQFF
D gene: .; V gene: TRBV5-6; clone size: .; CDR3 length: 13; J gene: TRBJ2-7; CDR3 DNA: TGTGCCAGCAGCCCTGGACTCCTGGGTGAGCAGTACTTC; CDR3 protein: CASSPGLLGEQYF